This T cell receptor beta chain comes out of a study of radiotherapy plus CTLA-4 blockade in lung cancer. As for the study in general: With 30% to 40% of patients having disease control, objective responses were seen in approximately 19%. Study-wide results and caveats: Radiotherapy with ipilimumab was followed by blood expansion of tumor-derived clones.

Libraries were prepared by immunoSEQ multiplex PCR; TCRdb keeps only in-frame clonotypes and omits some of them. The sample records over 85,000 clones, around 90% being singletons. There are a few counts of this clone. Antigen unknown. The specimen was peripheral blood, collected from a patient treated with radiotherapy plus ipilimumab. The clonotype comes from a human donor with non-small cell lung cancer that progressed on radiotherapy plus ipilimumab.

CDR3: CASSLGLSPQGGETQYF. The CDR3 nucleotides read TGTGCCAGCAGCTTAGGCCTTAGCCCTCAGGGAGGGGAGACCCAGTACTTC. The rearrangement joins TRBV7-3 to TRBJ2-5; TRBD2 matches 7 bases. In germline, CDR1 is SGHTA, CDR2 FQGTGA. V lost 2 bases to trimming and J lost 5 bases; unmatched junction nucleotides: 14. The CDR3 sequence is 17 residues long.